The sequence of this T cell receptor (beta chain) was determined in a study of cytomegalovirus exposure and HLA in healthy donors. Across the study: Findings of an earlier analysis included about 120 million unique TCR beta sequences from around 180 million T cells. As released early, the data held some 85 million unique TCRs from HLA-typed donors.

Both 60 Vbeta primers and 13 Jbeta primers went into the PCR. Sequenced by immunoSEQ multiplex PCR; TCRdb stores in-frame clones only, minus some. The table shows nearly 100,000 clones, with approximately 76% occurring only once. Germline lookup yields CDR1 SGHVS and CDR2 FQNEAQ. This CDR3 contains 14 residues. V gave up 5 bases and J gave up 1 base, with 9 bases separating them. Study-wide findings and caveats: Researchers reported that a few CMV-associated chains were confirmed in vitro as CMV antigen-specific.

Details on this clone: Its antigen is not identified.

The V call is TRBV7-8, the J call TRBJ1-5; a possible D gene is TRBD1 (5 bases). The sample comprised PBMCs. The sequence was obtained from a woman aged 55 to 70 in good health and CMV-seropositive. The CDR3: CASSTGASNQPQHF. The DNA of the CDR3 is TGTGCCAGCAGCACAGGAGCGAGCAATCAGCCCCAGCATTTT. Together with reference TRBV7-8 and TRBJ1-5, the CDR3 gives the full variable domain: GAGVSQSPRYKVAKRGQDVALRCDPISGHVSLFWYQQALGQGPEFLTYFQNEAQLDKSGLPSDRFFAERPEGSVSTLKIQRTQQEDSAVYLCASSTGASNQPQHFGDGTRLSIL.